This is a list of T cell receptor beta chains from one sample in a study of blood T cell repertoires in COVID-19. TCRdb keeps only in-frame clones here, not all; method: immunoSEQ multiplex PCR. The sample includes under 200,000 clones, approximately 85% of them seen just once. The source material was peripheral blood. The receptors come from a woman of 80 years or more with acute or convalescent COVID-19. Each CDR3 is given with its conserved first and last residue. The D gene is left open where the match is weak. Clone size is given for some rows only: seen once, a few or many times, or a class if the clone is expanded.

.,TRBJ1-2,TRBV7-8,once,TGTGCCAGCAGCTTAAATGGACAAGCCTATGGCTACACCTTC,CASSLNGQAYGYTF
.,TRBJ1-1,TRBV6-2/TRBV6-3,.,TGTGCCAGCAGCCAACAGGGAGGGCTCAGGGCTTTCTTT,CASSQQGGLRAFF
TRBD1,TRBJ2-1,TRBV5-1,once,TGCGCCCGCACCCTGGACAGGGGAGGGGGGGATGAGCAGTTCTTC,CARTLDRGGGDEQFF
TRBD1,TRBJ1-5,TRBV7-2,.,TGTGCCAGCAGCTTGGGACAGGGCCACCAGCCCCAGCATTTT,CASSLGQGHQPQHF
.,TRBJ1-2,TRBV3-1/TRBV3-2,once,TGTGCCAGCAGCCCCCGAGGGTCACCTAACTATGGCTACACCTTC,CASSPRGSPNYGYTF
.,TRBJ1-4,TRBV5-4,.,TGTGCCATCTCGGGGGGAATCGGGACTAATGAAAAACTGTTTTTT,CAISGGIGTNEKLFF
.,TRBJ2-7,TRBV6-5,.,TGTGCCATCCGGACAAGCTCCTACGAGCAGTACTTC,CAIRTSSYEQYF
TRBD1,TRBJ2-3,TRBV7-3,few,TGTGCCAGCAGCCCCGGGACAGGGGCGAACACGCAGTATTTT,CASSPGTGANTQYF
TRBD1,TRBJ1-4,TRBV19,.,TGTGCCAGTAGTATCCGGGACAGGGGACCTAATGAAAAACTGTTTTTT,CASSIRDRGPNEKLFF
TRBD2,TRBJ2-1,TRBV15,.,TGTGCCACCAGCCCTTTGCTAGCGGGGGGAGACAATGAGCAGTTCTTC,CATSPLLAGGDNEQFF
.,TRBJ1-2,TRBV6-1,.,TGTGCCAGCAGTGAAGCAGGAACTACCTCTGGCTATGCCTATGGCTACACCTTC,CASSEAGTTSGYAYGYTF
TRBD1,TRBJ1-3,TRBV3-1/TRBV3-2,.,TGTGCCAGCAGCCAAGGCAGGGGGAGGTCTGGAAACACCATATATTTT,CASSQGRGRSGNTIYF
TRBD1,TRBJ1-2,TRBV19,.,TGTGCCAGTAGCTTTACCGGGACAGGAGGTTCGGGCTACACCTTC,CASSFTGTGGSGYTF
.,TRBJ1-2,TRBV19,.,TGTGCCAGTAGTATCGTGGCGGACACCTATGGCTACACCTTC,CASSIVADTYGYTF
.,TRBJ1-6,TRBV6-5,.,TGTGCCAGCAGCCTAACAGTTCTGCAGGGTTCACCCCTCCACTTT,CASSLTVLQGSPLHF
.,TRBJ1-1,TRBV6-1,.,TGTGCCAGCAGTGAAGCTGGGGGGGACACTGAAGCTTTCTTT,CASSEAGGDTEAFF
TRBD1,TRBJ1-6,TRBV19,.,TGTGCCAGTAGTCCGGGGGACAGGGGGGATTCACCCCTCCACTTT,CASSPGDRGDSPLHF
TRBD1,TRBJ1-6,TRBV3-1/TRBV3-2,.,TGTGCCAGCAGCCAACTGGGCGGGACAGCTAATTCACCCCTCCACTTT,CASSQLGGTANSPLHF
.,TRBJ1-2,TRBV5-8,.,TGTGCCAGCAGCTTGCGTGGGAGCCCTAACTATGGCTACACCTTC,CASSLRGSPNYGYTF
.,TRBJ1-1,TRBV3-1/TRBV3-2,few,TGTGCCAGCAGCCCCTCGCGGATCAGTGAAGCTTTCTTT,CASSPSRISEAFF
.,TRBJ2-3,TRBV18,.,TGTGCCAGCTCACCGTCCCTCAGCACAGATACGCAGTATTTT,CASSPSLSTDTQYF
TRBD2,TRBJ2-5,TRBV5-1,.,TGCGCCAGCAGTCCCGGGACTAGCCTCGTTTTGTCCCAGTACTTC,CASSPGTSLVLSQYF
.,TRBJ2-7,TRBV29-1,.,TGCAGCGTTGAGGGGCAGGGGTGGGCGCAGCAGTACTTC,CSVEGQGWAQQYF
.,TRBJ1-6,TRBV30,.,TGTGCCTGGACGAGAAGCTCCTATAATTCACCCCTCCACTTT,CAWTRSSYNSPLHF
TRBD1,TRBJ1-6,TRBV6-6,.,TGTGCCAGCACCCCACAGGGGGCGAGTAATTCACCCCTCCACTTT,CASTPQGASNSPLHF
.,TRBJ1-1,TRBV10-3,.,TGTGCCATCAGCCGGACAAAGAACACTGAAGCTTTCTTT,CAISRTKNTEAFF
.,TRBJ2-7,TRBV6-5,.,TGTGCCAGCAGTTACTCGACGGACAACTACGAGCAGTACTTC,CASSYSTDNYEQYF
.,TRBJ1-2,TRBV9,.,TGTGCCAGCAGCGAACAGGGAGGGAACTATGGCTACACCTTC,CASSEQGGNYGYTF
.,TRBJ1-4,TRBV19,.,TGTGCCAGTAGTAGACGGAGGGGAGGGGGTGAAAAACTGTTTTTT,CASSRRRGGGEKLFF
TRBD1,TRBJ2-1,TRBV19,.,TGTGCCAGTAGCTTGATACAGGGGCTTCAGTACAATGAGCAGTTCTTC,CASSLIQGLQYNEQFF
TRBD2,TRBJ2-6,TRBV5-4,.,TGTGCCAGCAGCCCCCGGGGGGCTGGGGCCAACGTCCTGACTTTC,CASSPRGAGANVLTF
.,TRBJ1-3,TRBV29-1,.,TGCAGCGTTTCATACAGGTTCGCAGGGGACACCATATATTTT,CSVSYRFAGDTIYF
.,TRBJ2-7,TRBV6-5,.,TGTGCCAGCAGTCTAAACAGGGTCTACGAGCAGTACTTC,CASSLNRVYEQYF
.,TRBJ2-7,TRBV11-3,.,TGTGCCAGCAGCCCCAATGGCCGGGGGGCAGGCGAGCAGTACTTC,CASSPNGRGAGEQYF
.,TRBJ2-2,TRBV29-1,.,TGCAGCGTTGAGGAGCAGACCTCTAAGCTGTTTTTT,CSVEEQTSKLFF
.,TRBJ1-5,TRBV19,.,TGTGCCAGTAGTATTGGAATAGGGGGAAATCAGCCCCAGCATTTT,CASSIGIGGNQPQHF
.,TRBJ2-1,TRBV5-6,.,TGTGCCAGCAGCTTGAAGCCCCGAAGGGGGTCTCTCAATGAGCAGTTCTTC,CASSLKPRRGSLNEQFF
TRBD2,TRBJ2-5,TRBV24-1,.,TGTGCCACCAGTGATTCCGGGACTAGTGAGATCGAGACCCAGTACTTC,CATSDSGTSEIETQYF
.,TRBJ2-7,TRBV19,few,TGTGCCAGTAGTCCCCGGGGAAGGGCGTCCGTAACCTACGAGCAGTACTTC,CASSPRGRASVTYEQYF
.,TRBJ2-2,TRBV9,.,TGTGCCAGCAGCGTCGTTACGAACACCGGGGAGCTGTTTTTT,CASSVVTNTGELFF
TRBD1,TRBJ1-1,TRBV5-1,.,TGCGCCAGCAGCTTGGGGACAGGAACTTCGAACACTGAAGCTTTCTTT,CASSLGTGTSNTEAFF
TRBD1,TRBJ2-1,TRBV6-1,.,TGTGCCAGCAGTGATTGGACAGGGTTTATGTACAATGAGCAGTTCTTC,CASSDWTGFMYNEQFF
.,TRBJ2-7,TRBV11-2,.,TGTGCCAGCAGCTTAGTGGGTAGCGTTCAGTACTTC,CASSLVGSVQYF